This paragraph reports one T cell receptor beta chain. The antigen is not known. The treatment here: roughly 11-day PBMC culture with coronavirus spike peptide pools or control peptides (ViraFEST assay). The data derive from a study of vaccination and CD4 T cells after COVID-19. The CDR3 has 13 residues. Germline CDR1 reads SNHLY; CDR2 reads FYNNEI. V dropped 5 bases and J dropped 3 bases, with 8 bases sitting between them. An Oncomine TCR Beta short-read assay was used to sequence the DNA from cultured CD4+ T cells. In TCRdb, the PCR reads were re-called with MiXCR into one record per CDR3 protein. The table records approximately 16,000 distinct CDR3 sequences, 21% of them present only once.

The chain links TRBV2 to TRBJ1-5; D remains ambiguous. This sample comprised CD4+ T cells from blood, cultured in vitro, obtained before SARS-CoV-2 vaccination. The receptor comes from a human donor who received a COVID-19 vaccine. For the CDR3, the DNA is TGTGCCAGCAGTCCCGGGGTCAATCAGCCCCAGCATTTT. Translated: CASSPGVNQPQHF.